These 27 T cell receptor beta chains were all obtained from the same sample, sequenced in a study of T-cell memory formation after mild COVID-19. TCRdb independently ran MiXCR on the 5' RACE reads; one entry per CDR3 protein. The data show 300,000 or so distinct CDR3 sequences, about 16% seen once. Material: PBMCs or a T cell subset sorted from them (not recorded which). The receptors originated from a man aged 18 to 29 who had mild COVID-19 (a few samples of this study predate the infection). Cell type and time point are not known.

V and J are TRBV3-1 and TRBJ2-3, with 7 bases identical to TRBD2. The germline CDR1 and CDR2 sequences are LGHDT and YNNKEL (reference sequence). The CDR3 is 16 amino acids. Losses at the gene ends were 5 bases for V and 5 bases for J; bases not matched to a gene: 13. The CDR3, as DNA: TGTGCCAGCAGCGGATCTTCGGGAGCGGGGCGAGATACGCAGTATTTT. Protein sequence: CASSGSSGAGRDTQYF.

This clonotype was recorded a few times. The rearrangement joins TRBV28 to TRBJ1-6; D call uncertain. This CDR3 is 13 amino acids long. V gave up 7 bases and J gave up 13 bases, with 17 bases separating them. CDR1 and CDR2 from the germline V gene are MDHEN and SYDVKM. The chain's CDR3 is CASTPNGPPPLHF. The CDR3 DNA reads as TGTGCCAGCACCCCTAATGGCCCCCCGCCCCTCCACTTT.

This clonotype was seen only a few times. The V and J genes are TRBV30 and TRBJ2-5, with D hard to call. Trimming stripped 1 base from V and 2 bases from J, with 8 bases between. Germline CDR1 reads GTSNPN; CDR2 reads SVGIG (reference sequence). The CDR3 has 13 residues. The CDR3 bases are TGTGCCTGGAGTGGGGTACAGCAAGAGACCCAGTACTTC. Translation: CAWSGVQQETQYF.

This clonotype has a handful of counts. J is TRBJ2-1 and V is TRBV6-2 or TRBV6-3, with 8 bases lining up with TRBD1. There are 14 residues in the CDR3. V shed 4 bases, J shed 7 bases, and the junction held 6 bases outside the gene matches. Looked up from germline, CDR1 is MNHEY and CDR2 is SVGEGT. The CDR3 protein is CASSFPNRGNEQFF. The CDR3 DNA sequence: TGTGCCAGCAGTTTCCCCAACAGGGGGAATGAGCAGTTCTTC.

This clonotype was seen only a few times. This CDR3 is CASSGLAGETGELFF. The CDR3 DNA reads as TGTGCCAGCAGTGGACTAGCGGGAGAAACCGGGGAGCTGTTTTTT. V gene TRBV2 combines with J gene TRBJ2-2, with 12 bases aligning to TRBD2. This CDR3 comprises 15 residues. V gave up 4 bases and J gave up 5 bases; unmatched junction bases: 2. Germline assignment: CDR1 SNHLY and CDR2 FYNNEI.

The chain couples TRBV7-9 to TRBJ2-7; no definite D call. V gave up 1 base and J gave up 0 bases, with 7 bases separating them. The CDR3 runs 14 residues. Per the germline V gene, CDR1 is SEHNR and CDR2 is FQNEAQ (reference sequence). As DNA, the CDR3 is TGTGCCAGCAGCTTAGTGGGGTACTCCTACGAGCAGTACTTC. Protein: CASSLVGYSYEQYF.

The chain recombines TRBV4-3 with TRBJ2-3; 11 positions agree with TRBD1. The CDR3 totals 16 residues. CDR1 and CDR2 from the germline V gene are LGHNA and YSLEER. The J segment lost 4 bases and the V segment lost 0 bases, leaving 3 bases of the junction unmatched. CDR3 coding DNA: TGCGCCAGCAGCCAAGACGGACAGGGGGCATCAGATACGCAGTATTTT. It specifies CASSQDGQGASDTQYF.

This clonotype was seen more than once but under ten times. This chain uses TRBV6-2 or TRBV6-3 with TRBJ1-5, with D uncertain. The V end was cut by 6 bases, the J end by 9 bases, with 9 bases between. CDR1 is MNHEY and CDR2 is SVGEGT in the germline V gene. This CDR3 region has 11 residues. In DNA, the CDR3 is TGTGCCAGCAGCCACGATGGGCCCCAGCATTTT. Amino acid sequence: CASSHDGPQHF.

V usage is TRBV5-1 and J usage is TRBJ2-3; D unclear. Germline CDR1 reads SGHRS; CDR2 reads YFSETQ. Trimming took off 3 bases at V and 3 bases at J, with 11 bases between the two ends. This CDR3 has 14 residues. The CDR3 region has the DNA TGCGCCAGCAGCTCTGACCCGCGGACAGATACGCAGTATTTT. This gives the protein CASSSDPRTDTQYF.

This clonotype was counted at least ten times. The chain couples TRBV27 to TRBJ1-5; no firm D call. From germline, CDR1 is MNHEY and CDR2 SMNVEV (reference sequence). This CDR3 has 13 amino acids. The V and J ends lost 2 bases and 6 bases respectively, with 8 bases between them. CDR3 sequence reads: CASSLDVGQPQHF. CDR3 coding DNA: TGTGCCAGCAGTTTAGATGTGGGTCAGCCCCAGCATTTT.

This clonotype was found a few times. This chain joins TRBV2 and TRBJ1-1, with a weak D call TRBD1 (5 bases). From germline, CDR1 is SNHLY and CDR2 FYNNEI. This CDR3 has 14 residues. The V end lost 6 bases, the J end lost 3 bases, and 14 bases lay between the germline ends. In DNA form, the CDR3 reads TGTGCCAGCAGAGCGGGACGGCGGGACACTGAAGCTTTCTTT. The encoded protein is CASRAGRRDTEAFF. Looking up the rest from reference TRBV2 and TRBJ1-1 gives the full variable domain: EPEVTQTPSHQVTQMGQEVILRCVPISNHLYFYWYRQILGQKVEFLVSFYNNEISEKSEIFDDQFSVERPDGSNFTLKIRSTKLEDSAMYFCASRAGRRDTEAFFGQGTRLTVV.

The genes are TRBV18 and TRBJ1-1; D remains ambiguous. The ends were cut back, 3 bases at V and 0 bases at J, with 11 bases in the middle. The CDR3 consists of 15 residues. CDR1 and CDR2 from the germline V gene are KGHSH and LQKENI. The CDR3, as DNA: TGTGCCAGCTCACCGGAAGGGAACCTGAACACTGAAGCTTTCTTT. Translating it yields CASSPEGNLNTEAFF. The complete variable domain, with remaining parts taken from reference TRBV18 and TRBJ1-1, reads NAGVMQNPRHLVRRRGQEARLRCSPMKGHSHVYWYRQLPEEGLKFMVYLQKENIIDESGMPKERFSAEFPKEGPSILRIQQVVRGDSAAYFCASSPEGNLNTEAFFGQGTRLTVV.

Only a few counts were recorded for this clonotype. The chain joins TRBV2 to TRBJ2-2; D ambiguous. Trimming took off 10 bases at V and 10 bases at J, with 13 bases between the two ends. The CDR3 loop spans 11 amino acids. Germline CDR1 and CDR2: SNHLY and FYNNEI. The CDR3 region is CAMWIRAELFF. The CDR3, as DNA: TGTGCCATGTGGATTCGTGCGGAGCTGTTTTTT.

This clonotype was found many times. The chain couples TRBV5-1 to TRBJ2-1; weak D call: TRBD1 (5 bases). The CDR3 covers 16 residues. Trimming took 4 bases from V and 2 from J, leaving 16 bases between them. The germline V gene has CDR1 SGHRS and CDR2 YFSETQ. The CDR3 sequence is CASSLPSPGTYNEQFF. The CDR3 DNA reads TGCGCCAGCAGCCTTCCATCCCCAGGGACCTACAATGAGCAGTTCTTC.

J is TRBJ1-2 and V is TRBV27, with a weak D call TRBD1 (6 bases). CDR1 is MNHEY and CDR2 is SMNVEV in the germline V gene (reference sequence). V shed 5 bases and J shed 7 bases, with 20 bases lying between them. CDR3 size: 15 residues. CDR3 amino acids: CASSPLLQGLGGYTF. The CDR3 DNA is TGTGCCAGCAGTCCCCTCCTTCAGGGGCTGGGTGGCTACACCTTC.

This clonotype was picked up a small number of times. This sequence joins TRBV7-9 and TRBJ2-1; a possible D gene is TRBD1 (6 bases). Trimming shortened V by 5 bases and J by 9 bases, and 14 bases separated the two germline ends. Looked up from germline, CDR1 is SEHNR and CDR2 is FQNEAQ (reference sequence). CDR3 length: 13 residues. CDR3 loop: CASSREAGAEQFF. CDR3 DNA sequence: TGTGCCAGCAGCCGTGAGGCAGGGGCTGAGCAGTTCTTC.

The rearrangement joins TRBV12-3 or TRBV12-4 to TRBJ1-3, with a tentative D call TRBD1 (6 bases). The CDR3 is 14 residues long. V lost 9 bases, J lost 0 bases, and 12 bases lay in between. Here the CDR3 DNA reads TGTGCCAGGAGACAGGTCAGCTCTGGAAACACCATATATTTT. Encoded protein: CARRQVSSGNTIYF.

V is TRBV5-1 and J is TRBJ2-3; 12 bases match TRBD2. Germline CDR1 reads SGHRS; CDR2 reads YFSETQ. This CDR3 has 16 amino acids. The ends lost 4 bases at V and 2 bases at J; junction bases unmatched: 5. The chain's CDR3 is CASSPWTSGVTDTQYF. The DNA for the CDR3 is TGCGCCAGCAGCCCTTGGACTAGCGGGGTCACAGATACGCAGTATTTT.

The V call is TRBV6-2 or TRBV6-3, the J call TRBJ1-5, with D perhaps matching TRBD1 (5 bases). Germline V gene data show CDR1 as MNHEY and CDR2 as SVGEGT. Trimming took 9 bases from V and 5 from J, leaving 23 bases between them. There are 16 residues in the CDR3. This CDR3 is CASNFRLNRHDQPQHF. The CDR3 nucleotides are TGTGCCAGTAATTTTCGGCTAAACAGGCACGATCAGCCCCAGCATTTT.

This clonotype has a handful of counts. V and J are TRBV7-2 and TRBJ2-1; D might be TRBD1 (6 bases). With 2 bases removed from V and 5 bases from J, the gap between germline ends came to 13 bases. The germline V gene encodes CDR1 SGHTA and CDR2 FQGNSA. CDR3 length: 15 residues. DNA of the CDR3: TGTGCCAGCAGCTTAAGACAGGTGGCCCACAATGAGCAGTTCTTC. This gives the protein CASSLRQVAHNEQFF.

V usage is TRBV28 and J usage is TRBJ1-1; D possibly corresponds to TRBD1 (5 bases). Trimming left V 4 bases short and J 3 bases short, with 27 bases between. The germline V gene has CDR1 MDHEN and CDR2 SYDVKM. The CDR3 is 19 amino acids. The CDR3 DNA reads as TGTGCCAGCAGTTACCGAAGGAGGGGCCTAACCTGGGCGGACACTGAAGCTTTCTTT. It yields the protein CASSYRRRGLTWADTEAFF.

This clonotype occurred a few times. This CDR3 is CASSVIGSGANVLTF. The CDR3 DNA sequence: TGTGCCAGCAGCGTAATTGGCTCTGGGGCCAACGTCCTGACTTTC. This sequence joins TRBV9 and TRBJ2-6; D is undetermined. The germline gives CDR1 SGDLS, CDR2 YYNGEE. Trimming stripped 1 base from V and 0 bases from J, with 5 bases between. The CDR3 length is 15 residues.

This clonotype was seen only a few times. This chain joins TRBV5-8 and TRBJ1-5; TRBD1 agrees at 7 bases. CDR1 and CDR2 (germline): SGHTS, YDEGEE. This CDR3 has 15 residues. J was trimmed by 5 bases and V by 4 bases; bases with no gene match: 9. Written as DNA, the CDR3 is TGTGCCAGCAGCCCTAACAGGGGAGGTTATCAGCCCCAGCATTTT. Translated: CASSPNRGGYQPQHF.

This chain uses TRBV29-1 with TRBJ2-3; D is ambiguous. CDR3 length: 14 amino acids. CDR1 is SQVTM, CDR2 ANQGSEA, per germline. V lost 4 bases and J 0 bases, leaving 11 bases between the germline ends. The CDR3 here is CSVGVSVSTDTQYF. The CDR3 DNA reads TGCAGCGTTGGGGTCAGCGTAAGCACAGATACGCAGTATTTT.

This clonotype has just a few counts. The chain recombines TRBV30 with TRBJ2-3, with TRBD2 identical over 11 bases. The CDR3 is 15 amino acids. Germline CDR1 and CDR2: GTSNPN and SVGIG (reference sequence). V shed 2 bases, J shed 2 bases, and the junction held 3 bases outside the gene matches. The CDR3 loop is CAWSRLAGFTDTQYF. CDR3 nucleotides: TGTGCCTGGAGTAGACTAGCGGGGTTCACAGATACGCAGTATTTT.

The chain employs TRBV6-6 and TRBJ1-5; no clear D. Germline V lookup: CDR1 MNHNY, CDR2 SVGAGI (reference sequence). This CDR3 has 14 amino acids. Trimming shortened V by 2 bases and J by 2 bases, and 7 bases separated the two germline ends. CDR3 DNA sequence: TGTGCCAGCAGTTACGGTGGCCGCAATCAGCCCCAGCATTTT. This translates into CASSYGGRNQPQHF.

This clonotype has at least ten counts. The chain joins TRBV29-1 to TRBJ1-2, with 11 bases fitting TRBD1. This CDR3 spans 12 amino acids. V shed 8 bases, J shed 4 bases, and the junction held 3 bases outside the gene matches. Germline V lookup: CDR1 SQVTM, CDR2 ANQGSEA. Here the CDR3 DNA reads TGCAGCTCCGGGACAGGGGGCTATGGCTACACCTTC. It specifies CSSGTGGYGYTF.